These 19 T cell receptor beta chains share one sample of origin, sequenced in a study of vaccination and CD4 T cells after COVID-19. The Oncomine TCR Beta short-read assay generated sequence data from the DNA of cultured CD4+ T cells. Each CDR3 protein is one row after TCRdb ran MiXCR on the PCR reads. The table has almost 20,000 distinct CDR3 sequences, roughly half seen once. Treatment reported: approximately 11-day PBMC culture with coronavirus spike peptide pools or control peptides (ViraFEST assay). Their antigen targets remain unknown. Sequenced here: CD4+ T cells from blood, cultured in vitro, sampled before SARS-CoV-2 vaccination. The receptors originated from a human donor who had recovered from COVID-19.

The chain links TRBV6-5 to TRBJ1-5; D possibly corresponds to TRBD1 (6 bases). The CDR3 loop spans 13 amino acids. The ends were cut back, 4 bases at V and 2 bases at J, with 6 bases in the middle. CDR1 MNHEY and CDR2 SVGAGI come from the germline V gene. CDR3 DNA sequence: TGTGCCAGCAGTTCAGGGGGCAATCAGCCCCAGCATTTT. Translating gives CASSSGGNQPQHF.

The sample holds a few counts of this clonotype. V and J are TRBV7-6 and TRBJ1-5; D is unclear. V was clipped by 2 bases and J by 5 bases, with 10 bases between them. Germline V lookup: CDR1 SGHVS, CDR2 FNYEAQ. The CDR3 is 14 residues long. The CDR3, as DNA: TGTGCCAGCAGCTTAAGCGTCGGCGATCAGCCCCAGCATTTT. Protein: CASSLSVGDQPQHF.

This clonotype was found a few times. A read error may produce the germline difference seen at one junction end. The V call is TRBV10-3, the J call TRBJ1-5; tentatively, D is TRBD1 (6 bases). CDR3 size: 14 residues. Germline CDR1 is ENHRY and CDR2 is SYGVKD. The CDR3 protein is CASSYQGRNQPQHF. In DNA form, the CDR3 reads TGTGCCAGCAGTTATCAGGGGCGTAATCAGCCCCAGCATTTT.

V usage is TRBV24-1 and J usage is TRBJ2-7; 8 bases fit TRBD1. The CDR3 is 16 amino acids. V gave up 9 bases and J gave up 0 bases; unmatched junction bases: 12. Per the germline V gene, CDR1 is KGHDR and CDR2 is SFDVKD. The CDR3 region is CATRGGRDRSSYEQYF. CDR3 DNA sequence: TGTGCCACCCGGGGCGGACGGGACAGGAGCTCCTACGAGCAGTACTTC.

V usage is TRBV15 and J usage is TRBJ1-6; no clear D gene. CDR1 LNHNV and CDR2 YYDKDF come from the germline V gene (reference sequence). Trimming took off 7 bases at V and 8 bases at J, with 15 bases between the two ends. CDR3 length: 14 amino acids. The CDR3 coding sequence is TGTGCCACCACCCCTGCGGTCCCCGATTCACCCCTCCACTTT. Encoded protein: CATTPAVPDSPLHF. The whole variable domain, filled in from reference TRBV15 and TRBJ1-6, reads DAMVIQNPRYQVTQFGKPVTLSCSQTLNHNVMYWYQQKSSQAPKLLFHYYDKDFNNEADTPDNFQSRRPNTSFCFLDIRSPGLGDTAMYLCATTPAVPDSPLHFGNGTRLTVT.

The chain uses TRBV4-2 and TRBJ2-5; 10 nucleotides agree with TRBD2. V shed 1 base and J 4 bases; nucleotides not matched to a gene: 6. This CDR3 has 16 amino acids. CDR1 and CDR2 (germline): LGHNA, YNFKEQ. In nucleotides, the CDR3 is TGTGCCAGCAGCCAAGTCCTAGCGGGAGTTCGAGAGACCCAGTACTTC. Its translation: CASSQVLAGVRETQYF.

This clonotype was counted a few times. V gene TRBV11-2 combines with J gene TRBJ2-1; no definite D call. Between the trimmed V and J ends, which lost 5 bases and 6 bases, there was a span of 8 bases. Germline CDR1 is SGHAT and CDR2 is FQNNGV. CDR3 length equals 12 residues. The chain's CDR3 is CASSLQGNEQFF. The CDR3 DNA sequence: TGTGCCAGCAGCCTTCAAGGCAATGAGCAGTTCTTC.

The rearrangement joins TRBV19 to TRBJ1-5; 11 bases agree with TRBD1. The CDR3 length is 15 residues. Germline CDR1 is LNHDA and CDR2 is SQIVND (reference sequence). J lost 4 bases, V lost 7 bases, and 6 bases had no gene match. CDR3 amino acids: CASTSGQGGNQPQHF. The CDR3 nucleotides read TGTGCCAGTACCTCGGGACAGGGGGGGAATCAGCCCCAGCATTTT. The complete variable domain, with remaining parts taken from reference TRBV19 and TRBJ1-5, reads DGGITQSPKYLFRKEGQNVTLSCEQNLNHDAMYWYRQDPGQGLRLIYYSQIVNDFQKGDIAEGYSVSREKKESFPLTVTSAQKNPTAFYLCASTSGQGGNQPQHFGDGTRLSIL.

This clonotype was counted between two and nine times. The chain combines TRBV6-1 with TRBJ1-1; 8 bases match TRBD1. The CDR3 length is 14 residues. V shed 6 bases and J 1 base; nucleotides not matched to a gene: 4. Germline CDR1 reads MNHNS; CDR2 reads SASEGT. This CDR3 reads CASRRTGQNTEAFF. The CDR3 DNA reads as TGTGCCAGCAGGAGGACAGGGCAGAACACTGAAGCTTTCTTT.

This clonotype appeared a few times. This chain links TRBV11-3 with TRBJ1-2, with 9 bases matching TRBD1. This CDR3 has 15 amino acids. The trim removed 5 bases at V and 3 bases at J, leaving 7 bases unmatched. Germline values: CDR1 SGHNT, CDR2 YENEEA. The CDR3 DNA follows: TGTGCCAGCAGCCCTCGGACAGGGGTGGACTATGGCTACACCTTC. This gives the protein CASSPRTGVDYGYTF.

This chain joins TRBV6-1 and TRBJ1-4, with TRBD1 matching over 10 bases. The CDR3 length is 16 residues. V shed 6 bases and J 7 bases; nucleotides not matched to a gene: 11. The germline V gene has CDR1 MNHNS and CDR2 SASEGT. CDR3 nucleotide sequence: TGTGCCAGCAGCCCCCCCAGTGACAGGGGGCGTGAAAAACTGTTTTTT. Its translation: CASSPPSDRGREKLFF.

This clonotype was seen more than once but under ten times. The chain couples TRBV7-3 to TRBJ2-1, with TRBD2 identical over 8 bases. The ends lost 5 bases at V and 9 bases at J; junction bases unmatched: 12. The germline V gene has CDR1 SGHTA and CDR2 FQGTGA. CDR3 length equals 15 residues. The CDR3 region is CASSTGGGPGGEQFF. CDR3 in DNA: TGTGCCAGCAGCACGGGAGGGGGTCCTGGGGGTGAGCAGTTCTTC.

The chain recombines TRBV20-1 with TRBJ2-3, with 10 bases that match TRBD2. Looked up from germline, CDR1 is DFQATT and CDR2 is SNEGSKA (reference sequence). V was clipped by 3 bases and J by 5 bases; unmatched bases: 8. The CDR3 length is 15 residues. The CDR3 protein is CSASFLAGGVDTQYF. CDR3 nucleotide sequence: TGCAGTGCTAGCTTCTTAGCGGGGGGCGTAGATACGCAGTATTTT.

The V gene is TRBV19, the J gene TRBJ2-2; TRBD1 or TRBD2 may be the D gene (6 bases each). The V gene's germline CDR1 is LNHDA and CDR2 SQIVND (reference sequence). The CDR3 has 13 amino acids. The V and J ends lost 10 bases and 6 bases respectively, with 15 bases between them. The CDR3 DNA reads as TGTGCCACCCGGGGGCCCCCCGCCGGGGAGCTGTTTTTT. The encoded protein is CATRGPPAGELFF.

This chain uses TRBV11-3 with TRBJ1-6; D is uncertain. Trimming removed 5 bases at V and 6 bases at J, with 11 bases between. Germline assignment: CDR1 SGHNT and CDR2 YENEEA. This CDR3 is built from 14 residues. The CDR3 region is CASSPGRSNSPLHF. As DNA, the CDR3 is TGTGCCAGCAGCCCCGGTAGGAGTAATTCACCCCTCCACTTT.

The rearrangement links TRBV20-1 to TRBJ2-5, with 8 nucleotides matching TRBD2. CDR3 length: 15 residues. Germline loops: CDR1 DFQATT, CDR2 SNEGSKA (reference sequence). V was pared by 2 bases and J by 3 bases, with 8 bases of the junction left unmatched. CDR3 amino acids: CSARSVSGSKETQYF. The CDR3 nucleotides read TGCAGTGCTAGAAGTGTCAGCGGGAGTAAAGAGACCCAGTACTTC.

V is TRBV9 and J is TRBJ2-3, with unresolved D. This CDR3 region has 11 residues. Trimming took 5 bases from V and 4 from J, leaving 5 bases between them. The germline V gene has CDR1 SGDLS and CDR2 YYNGEE. The CDR3 protein is CASSLSDTQYF. CDR3 DNA sequence: TGTGCCAGCAGTTTGTCAGATACGCAGTATTTT.

This clonotype was found once. The CDR3 region has the DNA TGCGCCAGCAGTGGAAGGGACTATGGCTACACCTTC. The encoded protein is CASSGRDYGYTF. J is TRBJ1-2 and V is TRBV4-3; D gene unclear. This CDR3 is built from 12 residues. Trimming removed 6 bases at V and 3 bases at J, with 8 bases between. The germline V gene encodes CDR1 LGHNA and CDR2 YSLEER.

The chain recombines TRBV5-6 with TRBJ2-7, with 11 positions matching TRBD2. The germline V gene has CDR1 SGHDT and CDR2 YYEEEE. Trimming removed 9 bases from V and 0 bases from J; junction bases left unmatched: 11. This CDR3 region has 16 residues. The CDR3 loop reads CATGASGRPSSYEQYF. Written as DNA, the CDR3 is TGTGCCACTGGGGCTAGCGGGAGGCCCAGCTCCTACGAGCAGTACTTC. The variable domain in full, completed from reference TRBV5-6 and TRBJ2-7, reads DAGVTQSPTHLIKTRGQQVTLRCSPKSGHDTVSWYQQALGQGPQFIFQYYEEEERQRGNFPDRFSGHQFPNYSSELNVNALLLGDSALYLCATGASGRPSSYEQYFGPGTRLTVT.